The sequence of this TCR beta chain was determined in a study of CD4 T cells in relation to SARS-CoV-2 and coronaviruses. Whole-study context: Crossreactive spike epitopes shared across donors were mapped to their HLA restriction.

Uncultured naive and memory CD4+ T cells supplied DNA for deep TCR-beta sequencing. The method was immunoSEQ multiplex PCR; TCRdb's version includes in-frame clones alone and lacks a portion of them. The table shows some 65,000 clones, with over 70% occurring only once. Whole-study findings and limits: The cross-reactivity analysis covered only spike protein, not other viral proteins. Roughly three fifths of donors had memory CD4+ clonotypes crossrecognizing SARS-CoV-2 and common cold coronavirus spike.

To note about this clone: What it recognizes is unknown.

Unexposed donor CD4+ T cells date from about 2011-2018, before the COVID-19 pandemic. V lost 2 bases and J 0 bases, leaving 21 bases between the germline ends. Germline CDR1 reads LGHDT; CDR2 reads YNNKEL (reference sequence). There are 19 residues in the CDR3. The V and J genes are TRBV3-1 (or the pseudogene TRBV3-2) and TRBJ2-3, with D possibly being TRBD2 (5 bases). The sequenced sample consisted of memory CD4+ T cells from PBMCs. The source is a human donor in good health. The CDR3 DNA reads TGTGCCAGCAGCCAATCATCCGGAGGAAAGGCTTGGAGCACAGATACGCAGTATTTT. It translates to CASSQSSGGKAWSTDTQYF.